This T cell receptor (beta chain) was documented in a study of T-cell memory formation after mild COVID-19. The CDR3 runs 15 residues. Germline assignment: CDR1 DFQATT and CDR2 SNEGSKA (reference sequence). After removal of 6 bases from V and 3 bases from J, the junction contained 5 bases not matched to a gene. This clonotype was found a few times. TCRdb used MiXCR to reprocess the 5' RACE reads, holding one entry per CDR3 protein. The data show 100,000 to 150,000 distinct CDR3 sequences, over 15% seen once. Source material: PBMCs or a T cell subset sorted from them (not recorded which). The sequence derives from a man younger than 35 who had mild COVID-19 (a few samples of this study predate the infection). Cell type and time point are not known. This chain links TRBV20-1 with TRBJ2-1; 13 bases are a match to TRBD2. The CDR3 DNA sequence: TGCAGTGCCAAACTAGCGGGGGGGCTCTACAATGAGCAGTTCTTC. This translates into CSAKLAGGLYNEQFF.